Shown below are 3 T cell receptor beta chains from a single sample sequenced in a study of blood T cell repertoires in COVID-19. Measured with immunoSEQ multiplex PCR; TCRdb has only the in-frame clones, and not every one. The sample has about 260,000 clones; about four fifths are singletons. Sequencing was performed on peripheral blood. These receptors all stem from a woman in her fifties or sixties who had recovered from COVID-19.

The chain has TRBV5-1 and TRBJ2-7, with 10 bases aligning to TRBD2. V was clipped by 4 bases and J by 2 bases; unmatched bases: 6. Looked up from germline, CDR1 is SGHRS and CDR2 is YFSETQ. This CDR3 region has 15 residues. This CDR3 reads CASSNRTSGPYEQYF. The CDR3 DNA follows: TGCGCCAGCAGCAATAGGACTAGCGGCCCCTACGAGCAGTACTTC.

The chain carries TRBV5-4 and TRBJ2-3; D remains ambiguous. The V end lost 4 bases, the J end lost 0 bases, and 12 bases lay between the germline ends. The CDR3 length is 15 residues. Germline V gene sequence: CDR1 SGHNT, CDR2 YYREEE (reference sequence). CDR3 sequence (DNA): TGTGCCAGCAGCCATAAGCAAACTAGCACAGATACGCAGTATTTT. Protein: CASSHKQTSTDTQYF.

The chain couples TRBV25-1 to TRBJ2-5, with TRBD2 identical over 8 bases. The CDR3 covers 13 residues. Germline CDR1 MGHDK, CDR2 SYGVNS. Trimming at V came to 8 bases and at J to 5 bases, leaving 7 bases not matched to a gene. Written as DNA, the CDR3 is TGTGCCAGCTCCGGGGGGGCCCGGGAGACCCAGTACTTC. Protein sequence: CASSGGARETQYF.